This TCR beta chain was identified in a study of OX40 agonist ivuxolimab in advanced cancers. Some background on the complete study: Ivuxolimab was a fully human IgG2 agonistic monoclonal antibody targeting the costimulatory receptor OX40 (CD134). Intravenous ivuxolimab was administered to patients every 2 weeks at six dose levels: 0.01, 0.1, 0.3, 1.5, 3 and 10 mg/kg. A male proportion of around 80% and a mean age of roughly 55 years, ranging from roughly 23 to 79, were recorded for the dose-escalation cohort. Of the roughly 51 patients in dose escalation, 19 had hepatocellular carcinoma, approximately 15 had melanoma, 9 had renal cell carcinoma and 9 had head and neck cancer. The purpose of peripheral TCRbeta sequencing was to test whether ivuxolimab changed TCR sequence diversity and led to clonal T-cell expansion. Prior anti-PD-1, anti-PD-L1 or anti-CTLA-4 therapy was permitted, and checkpoint inhibitors had been received by about two fifths of dose-escalation patients. Three dose-escalation patients achieved partial responses, one with hepatocellular carcinoma and two with cutaneous melanoma. The paper describes the monotherapy dose-escalation part (N ≈ 49 patients) of the phase I trial of ivuxolimab.

In the case of this clone: Its specific antigen is unknown. Within one base of it there is no much larger clone, and no base qualities were kept.

Genomic DNA was extracted from sorted cells for sequencing of the TCRbeta CDR3 region. The immunoSEQ Assay was used for sequencing of TCRbeta CDR3 regions. The immuneACCESS repertoire file appears here via TCRdb, limited to in-frame rearrangements. These files lack a portion of the clones; in checked studies, under half of the deficit traces to unresolved V genes, and the cause of the others is not known. Across this sample there are 84,000 or so clones, with approximately 90% seen only once. Around 0.43% of the sample lies in the top ten. From the cysteine through the phenylalanine, the CDR3 covers 15 amino acids. The only DNA kept is the CDR3, 45 bases in frame from the first base. CDR1 SEHNR and CDR2 FQNEAQ are derived from the germline V gene (reference sequence). V is clipped by 1 base and J by 5 bases, and the sequence between their germline boundaries is 11 bases long. Patients with a history of autoimmune disease or receiving systemic immunosuppression were excluded from the trial. Peripheral blood for TCR sequencing was collected from all dose cohorts at baseline, on cycle 4 day 1, and on cycle 7 day 1. The samples were taken from a phase I, first-in-human, multicenter, open-label dose-escalation trial of ivuxolimab. Adults with locally advanced or metastatic head and neck squamous cell, hepatocellular, melanoma or renal cell carcinoma were enrolled in the trial. CD4+ and CD8+ T cells were sorted separately from peripheral blood before TCR sequencing.

The full study reports these points: Low levels of normalized T-cell clonal expansion were also seen in some patients who did not respond. The antigen specificity of the peripheral T cells that underwent clonal expansion was not determined. In partial responders in the 0.1-3.0 mg/kg groups, normalized peripheral clonal expansion was found to be among the lowest, especially among CD8+ T cells. At doses of 0.1 to 3.0 mg/kg, clonal expansion of both CD4+ and CD8+ blood T cells was observed from baseline to week 6. After ivuxolimab, expanded clones were on average more numerous among CD8+ T cells than among CD4+ T cells.

This chain joins TRBV7-9 to TRBJ1-4; no D segment can be confidently identified. The sample in question was CD4+ or CD8+ T cells sorted from blood, obtained in a trial of the OX40 agonist ivuxolimab. The sequence came from an adult with an advanced solid tumor such as melanoma, head and neck, liver or kidney cancer. CDR3 region: CASSLGGWGNEKLFF. The DNA reads as follows: TGTGCCAGCAGCTTAGGAGGGTGGGGAAATGAAAAACTGTTTTTT.